The 27 T cell receptor beta chains below come from one sample, sequenced in a study of blood T cell repertoires in COVID-19. The assay was immunoSEQ multiplex PCR, and TCRdb's table has in-frame clones only and misses some. The sample records around 70,000 clones, roughly 90% being singletons. Material for sequencing was peripheral blood. These receptors were collected from a human donor in a cohort sampled during active COVID-19.

The rearrangement links TRBV7-6 to TRBJ2-4, with D possibly matching TRBD1 (5 bases). Germline-derived CDR1 and CDR2 are SGHVS and FNYEAQ. V shed 1 base and J shed 0 bases, with 7 bases lying between them. CDR3 size: 15 residues. Here the CDR3 DNA reads TGTGCCAGCAGCTTAGTTCAGGGAGCCAAAAACATTCAGTACTTC. Residues: CASSLVQGAKNIQYF.

The V gene is TRBV24-1, the J gene TRBJ2-7; 7 bases line up with TRBD2. Germline trimming cut 7 bases from V and 6 bases from J; bases unmatched to any gene: 5. CDR3 length equals 12 residues. Germline lookup yields CDR1 KGHDR and CDR2 SFDVKD. The CDR3 region has the DNA TGTGCCACCAGCCACCCGGGAGGCGAGCAGTACTTC. Protein: CATSHPGGEQYF.

This sequence joins TRBV13 and TRBJ2-1, with D perhaps TRBD2 (5 bases). Trimming removed 5 bases at V and 4 bases at J, with 12 bases between. CDR1 PRHDT and CDR2 FYEKMQ come from the germline V gene (reference sequence). The CDR3 consists of 14 residues. CDR3 loop: CASSPYSGYNEQFF. CDR3 sequence (DNA): TGTGCCAGCAGCCCCTACAGCGGATACAATGAGCAGTTCTTC.

The chain combines TRBV4-3 with TRBJ1-6; 7 nucleotides line up with TRBD1. The CDR3 is 16 amino acids. V trimming: 1 base; J trimming: 6 bases; junction bases outside the gene matches: 6. Looked up from germline, CDR1 is LGHNA and CDR2 is YSLEER. CDR3: CASSQGRDSRNSPLHF. In nucleotides, the CDR3 is TGCGCCAGCAGCCAAGGACGGGACAGCCGTAATTCACCCCTCCACTTT.

V gene TRBV5-1 combines with J gene TRBJ1-4; 8 positions match TRBD1. The CDR3 contains 14 residues. V was clipped by 0 bases and J by 6 bases; unmatched bases: 1. Looked up from germline, CDR1 is SGHRS and CDR2 is YFSETQ. In DNA, the CDR3 is TGCGCCAGCAGCTTGGACAGGGGGTATGAAAAACTGTTTTTT. Encoded protein: CASSLDRGYEKLFF.

The chain uses TRBV7-8 and TRBJ2-7, with D possibly TRBD1 on 6 matching bases. Between the trimmed V and J ends, which lost 0 bases and 2 bases, there was a span of 14 bases. The germline CDR1 and CDR2 sequences are SGHVS and FQNEAQ. The CDR3 length is 16 residues. CDR3 in amino acids: CASSLASQGVTYEQYF. DNA for the CDR3: TGTGCCAGCAGCTTAGCGTCACAGGGAGTCACCTACGAGCAGTACTTC.

The rearrangement uses TRBV5-1 and TRBJ2-1; 11 positions agree with TRBD2. Looked up from germline, CDR1 is SGHRS and CDR2 is YFSETQ. The CDR3 totals 18 residues. V lost 4 bases, J lost 2 bases, and 11 bases stayed unmatched. The CDR3 nucleotides read TGCGCCAGCAGCCCCGCCGGGGGGGGACTAGCGGCCTACAATGAGCAGTTCTTC. It specifies CASSPAGGGLAAYNEQFF. Looking up the rest from reference TRBV5-1 and TRBJ2-1 gives the full variable domain: KAGVTQTPRYLIKTRGQQVTLSCSPISGHRSVSWYQQTPGQGLQFLFEYFSETQRNKGNFPGRFSGRQFSNSRSEMNVSTLELGDSALYLCASSPAGGGLAAYNEQFFGPGTRLTVL.

This rearrangement joins TRBV6-6 to TRBJ1-5; 8 bases align to TRBD1. V shed 6 bases and J 2 bases; nucleotides not matched to a gene: 9. Germline CDR1 and CDR2: MNHNY and SVGAGI (reference sequence). This CDR3 is built from 16 residues. The CDR3 nucleotides read TGTGCCAGCAGATCACCAGGGGGCTCGGGCAATCAGCCCCAGCATTTT. It is translated as CASRSPGGSGNQPQHF.

The chain employs TRBV29-1 and TRBJ2-3; 7 nucleotides match TRBD2. Germline CDR1 SQVTM, CDR2 ANQGSEA. Trimming removed 6 bases from V and 2 bases from J; junction bases left unmatched: 5. The CDR3 has 13 amino acids. Here the CDR3 DNA reads TGCAGCGTCGGGACTATCCTCACAGATACGCAGTATTTT. Its protein product is CSVGTILTDTQYF.

V and J are TRBV6-1 and TRBJ2-7, with D possibly being TRBD2 (5 bases). V shed 0 bases and J shed 5 bases, with 11 bases lying between them. The CDR3 runs 14 residues. The germline CDR1 and CDR2 sequences are MNHNS and SASEGT. This chain's CDR3 is CASSEAGVVDEQYF. Written as DNA, the CDR3 is TGTGCCAGCAGTGAAGCGGGAGTTGTTGACGAGCAGTACTTC.

The rearrangement links TRBV6-2 or TRBV6-3 to TRBJ2-7, with D unresolved. CDR3 length: 15 residues. V lost 5 bases, J lost 0 bases, and 14 bases lay in between. CDR1 and CDR2 from the germline V gene are MNHEY and SVGEGT. The CDR3 sequence is CASSTDTKSSYEQYF. DNA for the CDR3: TGTGCCAGCAGTACCGACACCAAGAGCTCCTACGAGCAGTACTTC.

This chain connects TRBV10-3 to TRBJ1-3; a possible D gene is TRBD1 (6 bases). Trimming shortened V by 2 bases and J by 3 bases, and 8 bases separated the two germline ends. The CDR3 sequence is 14 residues long. Germline-derived CDR1 and CDR2 are ENHRY and SYGVKD. Written as DNA, the CDR3 is TGTGCCATCAGTGAGACGGACAGTGGAAACACCATATATTTT. This sequence encodes CAISETDSGNTIYF.

The V and J genes are TRBV5-5 and TRBJ2-7; the D is unclear. V gave up 3 bases and J gave up 4 bases, with 8 bases separating them. Germline CDR1 SGHKS, CDR2 YYEKEE (reference sequence). CDR3 length: 12 amino acids. The CDR3 sequence is CASSSNSYEQYF. CDR3 DNA sequence: TGTGCCAGCAGCTCTAACTCGTACGAGCAGTACTTC.

The chain has TRBV2 and TRBJ2-1; TRBD2 matches at 13 bases. The germline gives CDR1 SNHLY, CDR2 FYNNEI. With V trimmed by 8 bases and J by 9 bases, 7 bases remained unmatched. The CDR3 totals 14 residues. The CDR3 region has the DNA TGTGCCAGCTCGGGACTAGCGGGAAAGGTTGAGCAGTTCTTC. Amino acid sequence: CASSGLAGKVEQFF. Filled out from reference TRBV2 and TRBJ2-1, the complete variable domain reads EPEVTQTPSHQVTQMGQEVILRCVPISNHLYFYWYRQILGQKVEFLVSFYNNEISEKSEIFDDQFSVERPDGSNFTLKIRSTKLEDSAMYFCASSGLAGKVEQFFGPGTRLTVL.

The rearrangement uses TRBV3-1 (or the pseudogene TRBV3-2) and TRBJ1-4; D is perhaps TRBD1 (6 bases). With 7 bases removed from V and 7 bases from J, the gap between germline ends came to 16 bases. Germline V gives CDR1 LGHDT, CDR2 YNNKEL (reference sequence). The CDR3 has 14 amino acids. The CDR3 coding sequence is TGTGCCAGCACAATACAGGGTGGGGGTGAAAAACTGTTTTTT. Its protein product is CASTIQGGGEKLFF.

This chain links TRBV30 with TRBJ2-2; unclear D gene. The V end lost 0 bases, the J end lost 0 bases, and 14 bases lay between the germline ends. The CDR3 has 17 residues. Germline V gives CDR1 GTSNPN, CDR2 SVGIG (reference sequence). The CDR3 region has the DNA TGTGCCTGGAGTGTACCCTTATATAGAACGAACACCGGGGAGCTGTTTTTT. This translates into CAWSVPLYRTNTGELFF.

V usage is TRBV4-1 and J usage is TRBJ2-1; 11 nucleotides match TRBD2. Germline V gives CDR1 MGHRA, CDR2 YSYEKL. J was trimmed by 7 bases and V by 4 bases; bases with no gene match: 6. The CDR3 length is 15 residues. CDR3 bases: TGCGCCAGCAGCCCACAGGGACTAGCGGATAATGAGCAGTTCTTC. It translates to CASSPQGLADNEQFF.

The chain combines TRBV6-5 with TRBJ2-7; 10 positions agree with TRBD1. The J segment lost 3 bases and the V segment lost 7 bases, leaving 6 bases of the junction unmatched. The CDR3 is 14 amino acids. Germline loops: CDR1 MNHEY, CDR2 SVGAGI. The CDR3 nucleotides are TGTGCCAGCAACCGACAGGGGGCATACTACGAGCAGTACTTC. Protein product: CASNRQGAYYEQYF.

This clone showed up just a few times. The rearrangement joins TRBV5-6 to TRBJ2-2; D is undetermined. This CDR3 spans 13 amino acids. Trimming cost V 4 bases and J 2 bases, with 6 bases left between them. In germline, CDR1 is SGHDT, CDR2 YYEEEE. Here the CDR3 DNA reads TGTGCCAGCAGCCACTTTAACACCGGGGAGCTGTTTTTT. This gives the protein CASSHFNTGELFF.

This CDR3 is CASSQGQGGQYF. The CDR3 DNA is TGTGCCAGCAGCCAGGGACAGGGCGGGCAGTACTTC. The chain is built from TRBV7-9 and TRBJ2-7, with TRBD1 matching over 9 bases. CDR3 length: 12 amino acids. Per the germline V gene, CDR1 is SEHNR and CDR2 is FQNEAQ (reference sequence). Germline trimming cut 5 bases from V and 9 bases from J; bases unmatched to any gene: 5.

This chain links TRBV2 with TRBJ1-1; D gene uncertain. V lost 3 bases and J lost 10, with 12 bases in between. The CDR3 totals 12 residues. Germline CDR1 is SNHLY and CDR2 is FYNNEI. The DNA of the CDR3 is TGTGCCAGCAGTGAGGCGGCCCGGGGAGCTTTCTTT. It codes for CASSEAARGAFF.

The chain couples TRBV18 to TRBJ1-5; 7 bases are a match to TRBD1. The CDR3 spans 15 residues. The germline gives CDR1 KGHSH, CDR2 LQKENI. Trimming removed 4 bases from V and 4 bases from J; junction bases left unmatched: 7. CDR3 DNA: TGTGCCAGCTCACTCCTGACAGGGCTGAATCAGCCCCAGCATTTT. Encoded protein: CASSLLTGLNQPQHF. Complete variable domain (other parts from reference TRBV18 and TRBJ1-5): NAGVMQNPRHLVRRRGQEARLRCSPMKGHSHVYWYRQLPEEGLKFMVYLQKENIIDESGMPKERFSAEFPKEGPSILRIQQVVRGDSAAYFCASSLLTGLNQPQHFGDGTRLSIL.

This clone came up once. The J gene is TRBJ1-5, the V gene TRBV16; 9 bases are a match to TRBD1. Germline V gene lookup returns CDR1 KGHSY and CDR2 FQNENV. The CDR3 extends over 17 amino acids. The ends lost 2 bases at V and 8 bases at J; junction bases unmatched: 13. The CDR3 protein is CASSQGPGGDRVEPQHF. The CDR3 DNA follows: TGTGCCAGCAGCCAAGGTCCTGGGGGGGACAGGGTCGAGCCCCAGCATTTT.

The rearrangement joins TRBV30 to TRBJ2-4; 11 bases are a match to TRBD1. The germline CDR1 and CDR2 sequences are GTSNPN and SVGIG (reference sequence). With 0 bases clipped from V and 8 bases from J, the junction kept 9 bases outside the gene matches. The CDR3 runs 16 residues. The CDR3 region has the DNA TGTGCCTGGAGTGTAGATCTCCGGGACAGGGGGGACATTCAGTACTTC. It codes for CAWSVDLRDRGDIQYF.

This chain connects TRBV7-2 to TRBJ2-7; TRBD1 matches at 7 bases. Germline assignment: CDR1 SGHTA and CDR2 FQGNSA. The CDR3 runs 13 residues. V dropped 5 bases and J dropped 6; count of bases not matched to a gene: 7. Written as DNA, the CDR3 is TGTGCCAGCAGCAATAGACAGGGTAGCGAGCAGTACTTC. It codes for CASSNRQGSEQYF.

The chain joins TRBV5-1 to TRBJ2-1; 8 bases are shared with TRBD2. CDR1 is SGHRS and CDR2 is YFSETQ in the germline V gene. This CDR3 has 17 residues. The V segment lost 0 bases and the J segment 1 base; nucleotides outside the gene matches: 6. CDR3 sequence reads: CASSLVFGRASYNEQFF. The CDR3 DNA reads as TGCGCCAGCAGCTTGGTATTCGGGAGGGCATCCTACAATGAGCAGTTCTTC.

The chain links TRBV6-1 to TRBJ1-2, with D possibly being TRBD1 (5 bases). Germline CDR1 and CDR2: MNHNS and SASEGT. V was shortened by 2 bases and J by 11 bases, with 21 bases between the two germline ends. The CDR3 is 15 residues long. CDR3 DNA: TGTGCCAGCAGTGAACCGGGGGAGAGAGTGGGAGGGTACACCTTC. This sequence encodes CASSEPGERVGGYTF.